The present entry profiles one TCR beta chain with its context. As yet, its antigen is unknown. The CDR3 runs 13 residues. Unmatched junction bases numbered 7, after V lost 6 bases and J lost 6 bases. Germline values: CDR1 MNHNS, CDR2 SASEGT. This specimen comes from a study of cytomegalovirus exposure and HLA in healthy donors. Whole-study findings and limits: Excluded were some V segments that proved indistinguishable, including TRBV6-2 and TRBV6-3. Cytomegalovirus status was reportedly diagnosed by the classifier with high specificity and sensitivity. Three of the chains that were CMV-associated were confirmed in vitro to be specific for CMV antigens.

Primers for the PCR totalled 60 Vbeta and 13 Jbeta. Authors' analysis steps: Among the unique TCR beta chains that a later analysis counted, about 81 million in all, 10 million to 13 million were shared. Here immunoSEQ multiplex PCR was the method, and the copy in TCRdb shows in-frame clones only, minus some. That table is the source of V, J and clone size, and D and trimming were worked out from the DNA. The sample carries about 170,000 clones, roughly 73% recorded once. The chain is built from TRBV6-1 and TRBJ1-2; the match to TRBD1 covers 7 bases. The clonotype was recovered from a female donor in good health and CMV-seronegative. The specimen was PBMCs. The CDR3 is CASSWGQGDGYTF. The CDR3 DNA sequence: TGTGCCAGCAGCTGGGGGCAGGGGGATGGCTACACCTTC.